This T cell receptor (beta chain) is from a study of T cell responses to AZD1222 COVID-19 vaccine. Study-level findings and limits: Nearly half of unique spike-specific TCRs reportedly avoided B.1.351 and B.1.1.7 mutated regions.

Comment on this clone: The antigen remains undetermined.

Some clones are missing from TCRdb's copy, which holds only in-frame ones; the method was immunoSEQ multiplex PCR. The data show 100,000 to 140,000 clones, with about 85% seen just once and about 5% held by the top ten. The sample consisted of peripheral blood, taken 28 days after the second AZD1222 dose. The clonotype comes from an adult who received the AZD1222 COVID-19 vaccine.

CDR3 coding DNA: TGTGCCAGCAGTTACTCAGGCGGGCCCACCGGGGAGCTGTTTTTT. This gives the protein CASSYSGGPTGELFF. The chain is built from TRBV6-5 and TRBJ2-2; a possible D gene is TRBD2 (5 bases). Per the germline V gene, CDR1 is MNHEY and CDR2 is SVGAGI. This CDR3 spans 15 amino acids. The V end lost 0 bases, the J end lost 4 bases, and 9 bases lay between the germline ends.